A single sample is the source of the 2 T cell receptor beta chains below, sequenced in a study of untreated major depressive disorder. This table comes from immunoSEQ multiplex PCR, and its TCRdb copy is limited to in-frame clones, with some not included. The sample records 20,000 or so clones, 85% being singletons. The sample taken for sequencing was CD4+ T cells from PBMCs. These receptors came from a woman in her 30s in good health.

This sequence joins TRBV27 and TRBJ2-3; the D gene is possibly TRBD2 (5 bases). V lost 2 bases and J lost 3, with 9 bases in between. Germline V gives CDR1 MNHEY, CDR2 SMNVEV (reference sequence). The CDR3 has 14 amino acids. CDR3 residues: CASSLRRLTDTQYF. CDR3 nucleotides: TGTGCCAGCAGTTTACGGAGACTAACAGATACGCAGTATTTT.

The chain links TRBV4-1 to TRBJ2-5; weak D call: TRBD1 (6 bases). The CDR3 is made up of 14 amino acids. Germline values: CDR1 MGHRA, CDR2 YSYEKL. Between the trimmed V and J ends, which lost 1 base and 10 bases, there was a span of 16 bases. As DNA, the CDR3 is TGCGCCAGCAGCCAAGCCGATCGTCCGGGACACCAGTACTTC. This codes for CASSQADRPGHQYF.